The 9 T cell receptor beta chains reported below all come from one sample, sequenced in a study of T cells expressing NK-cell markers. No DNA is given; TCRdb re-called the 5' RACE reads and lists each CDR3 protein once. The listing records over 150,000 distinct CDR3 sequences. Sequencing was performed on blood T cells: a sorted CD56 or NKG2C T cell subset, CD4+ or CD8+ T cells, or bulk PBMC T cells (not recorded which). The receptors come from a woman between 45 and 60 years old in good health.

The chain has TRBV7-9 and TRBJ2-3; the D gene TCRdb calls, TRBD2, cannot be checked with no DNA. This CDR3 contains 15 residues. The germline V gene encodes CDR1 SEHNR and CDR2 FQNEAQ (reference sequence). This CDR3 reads CASSLVAGREDTQYF.

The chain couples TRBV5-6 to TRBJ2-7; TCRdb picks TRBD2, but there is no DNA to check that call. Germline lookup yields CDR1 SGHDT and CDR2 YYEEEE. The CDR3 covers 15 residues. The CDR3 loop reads CASSFRLAGTYEQYF.

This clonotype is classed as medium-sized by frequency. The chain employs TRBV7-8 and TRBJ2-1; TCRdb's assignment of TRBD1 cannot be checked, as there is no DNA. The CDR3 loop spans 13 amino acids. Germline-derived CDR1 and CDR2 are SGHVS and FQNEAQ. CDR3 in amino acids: CASGTGVSNEQFF. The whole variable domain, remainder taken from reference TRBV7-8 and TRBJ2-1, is GAGVSQSPRYKVAKRGQDVALRCDPISGHVSLFWYQQALGQGPEFLTYFQNEAQLDKSGLPSDRFFAERPEGSVSTLKIQRTQQEDSAVYLCASGTGVSNEQFFGPGTRLTVL.

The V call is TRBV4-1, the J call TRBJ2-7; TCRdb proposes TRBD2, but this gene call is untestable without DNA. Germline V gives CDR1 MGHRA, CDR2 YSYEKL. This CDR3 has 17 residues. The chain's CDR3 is CASSQETRREGGDEQYF.

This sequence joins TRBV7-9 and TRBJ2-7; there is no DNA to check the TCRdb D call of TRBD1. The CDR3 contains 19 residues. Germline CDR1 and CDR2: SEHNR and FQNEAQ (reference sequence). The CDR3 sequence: CASSPPGPGGQGSLGEQYF.

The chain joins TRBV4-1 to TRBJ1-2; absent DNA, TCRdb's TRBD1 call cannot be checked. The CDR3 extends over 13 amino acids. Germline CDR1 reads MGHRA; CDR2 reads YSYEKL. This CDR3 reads CASSGQGYFGYTF.

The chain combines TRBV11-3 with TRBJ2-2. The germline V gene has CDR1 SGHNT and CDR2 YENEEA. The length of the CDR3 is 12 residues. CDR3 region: CASSVNTGELFF. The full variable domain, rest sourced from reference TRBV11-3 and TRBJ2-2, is EAGVVQSPRYKIIEKKQPVAFWCNPISGHNTLYWYLQNLGQGPELLIRYENEEAVDDSQLPKDRFSAERLKGVDSTLKIQPAELGDSAVYLCASSVNTGELFFGEGSRLTVL.

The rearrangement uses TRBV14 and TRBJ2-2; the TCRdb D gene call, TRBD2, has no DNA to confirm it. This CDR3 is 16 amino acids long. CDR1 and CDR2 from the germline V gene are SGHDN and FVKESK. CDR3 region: CASSYREVMNTGELFF.

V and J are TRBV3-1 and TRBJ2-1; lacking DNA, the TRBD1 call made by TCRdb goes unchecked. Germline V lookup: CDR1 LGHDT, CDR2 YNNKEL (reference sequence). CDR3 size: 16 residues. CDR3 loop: CASSQPGQGAEYEQFF.